Here is one T cell receptor (beta chain) with its context. Its specificity is not known. The source of the sample is a study of beta chain features in type 1 diabetes. Study-wide background: Cell yields, gender and age were comparable in patients and healthy donors. Study results and limitations: When Type 1 diabetes patients were examined, their TCRB CDR3s proved moderately but significantly shorter in all four CD4+ subsets.

Isolation of CD4+ naive, central memory, regulatory and stem cell-like memory cells was achieved by sorting via CD45RO/CCR7/CD25/CD127/CD95/CD27. Investigators reverse transcribed all isolated RNA, so they sequenced expressed TCRB transcripts. Measured with immunoSEQ multiplex PCR; TCRdb has only the in-frame clones, and not every one. The table has some 70,000 clones, nearly 50% seen once; the top ten hold 0.7%. This clonotype was sampled from a man in his thirties or forties with type 1 diabetes. Sequencing was carried out using central memory CD4+ T cells from blood.

CDR3 DNA sequence: TGTGCCAGCAGCTCTTTTGGAGGGGTCAACACTGAAGCTTTCTTT. This gives the protein CASSSFGGVNTEAFF. V gene TRBV5-6 combines with J gene TRBJ1-1, with TRBD1 as a possible D gene (5 bases). The CDR3 has 15 residues. Germline values: CDR1 SGHDT, CDR2 YYEEEE. V lost 3 bases, J lost 2 bases, and 14 bases lay in between. Filled out from reference TRBV5-6 and TRBJ1-1, the complete variable domain reads DAGVTQSPTHLIKTRGQQVTLRCSPKSGHDTVSWYQQALGQGPQFIFQYYEEEERQRGNFPDRFSGHQFPNYSSELNVNALLLGDSALYLCASSSFGGVNTEAFFGQGTRLTVV.